What follows is one T cell receptor beta chain and its context. This sample is part of a study of blood T cell repertoires in COVID-19. Study background: T cells, B-cell-depleted T cells, or PBMCs supplied cDNA or gDNA.

V lost 6 bases, J lost 5 bases, and 7 bases lay in between. The CDR3 has 11 amino acids. Germline-derived CDR1 and CDR2 are MNHEY and SVGAGI. As originally analysed: Estimation of nucleated cell counts relied on the amplification of reference gene primers. The method was immunoSEQ multiplex PCR; TCRdb's version includes in-frame clones alone and lacks a portion of them. That table gives V, J and clone size, and the DNA gave D and trimming. The sample comprises 35,000 to 45,000 clones, 70% to 90% of which are singletons, and about 11% rests with the top ten. Sequencing input: peripheral blood. V gene TRBV6-5 combines with J gene TRBJ2-5; weak D call: TRBD2 (6 bases). The receptor's source is a man aged 55 to 70 with active COVID-19. As DNA, the CDR3 is TGTGCCAGCAGCCGGGGGGAGACCCAGTACTTC. Amino acids: CASSRGETQYF.